A single T cell receptor (beta chain) is shown here with its context. Its antigen is not known. The sample originates from a study of cytomegalovirus exposure and HLA in healthy donors. The germline CDR1 and CDR2 sequences are SEHNR and FQNEAQ (reference sequence). CDR3 length: 15 amino acids. Deletions cut 5 bases from V and 0 bases from J, with 12 bases between. The PCR had 60 Vbeta and 13 Jbeta primers. Only in-frame clones appear in the TCRdb table, and some are missing; sequencing was by immunoSEQ multiplex PCR. The profile shows tens of thousands of clones, 60% to 70% of them singletons. Findings and caveats of the study: As a later analysis showed, several of the most significant clusters appeared to be linked to common viral pathogens. Among CMV-associated TCR beta chains, most appeared HLA-restricted in a later analysis. In vitro confirmation showed three CMV-associated chains to be CMV antigen specific.

The receptor was derived from a man aged 60 to 69 in good health and CMV-seropositive. The J gene is TRBJ2-3, the V gene TRBV7-9; D possibly corresponds to TRBD1 (5 bases). Specimen: PBMCs. CDR3 in amino acids: CASSHRQTSTDTQYF. DNA of the CDR3: TGTGCCAGCAGCCACCGACAGACTAGCACAGATACGCAGTATTTT.